This T cell receptor beta chain was retrieved from a study of cytomegalovirus exposure and HLA in healthy donors. Each donor's status was that of a healthy bone marrow donor. Primers for the PCR totalled 60 Vbeta and 13 Jbeta. Method: immunoSEQ multiplex PCR; TCRdb's copy keeps in-frame clones and lacks some. This repertoire shows about 180,000 clones, just over 75% found once; its top ten account for 3% to 4.5%. CDR1 and CDR2 (germline): LGHNA, YNFKEQ. V dropped 0 bases and J dropped 7; count of bases not matched to a gene: 10. CDR3 length: 18 residues. The origin of this receptor is a woman aged 55-69 years in good health and CMV-seropositive. What was sequenced was PBMCs. V usage is TRBV4-2 and J usage is TRBJ2-1, with TRBD2 matching 12 bases. The CDR3 sequence: CASSQDSQTSGSSNEQFF. CDR3 DNA sequence: TGTGCCAGCAGCCAAGATTCTCAGACTAGCGGGAGTTCTAATGAGCAGTTCTTC.